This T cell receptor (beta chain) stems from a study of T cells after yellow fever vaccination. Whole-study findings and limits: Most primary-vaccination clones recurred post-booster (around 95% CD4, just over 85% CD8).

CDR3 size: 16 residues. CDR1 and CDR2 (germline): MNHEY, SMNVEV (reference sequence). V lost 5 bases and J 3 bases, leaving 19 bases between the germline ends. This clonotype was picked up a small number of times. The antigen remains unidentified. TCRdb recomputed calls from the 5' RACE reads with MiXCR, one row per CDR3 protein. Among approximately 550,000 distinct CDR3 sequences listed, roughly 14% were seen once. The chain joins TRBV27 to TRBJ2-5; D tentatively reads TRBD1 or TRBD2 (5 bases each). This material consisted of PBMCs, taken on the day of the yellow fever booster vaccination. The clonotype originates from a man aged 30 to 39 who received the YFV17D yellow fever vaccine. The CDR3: CASSTLPTGGEETQYF. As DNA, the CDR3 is TGTGCCAGCAGTACACTCCCAACAGGAGGTGAAGAGACCCAGTACTTC.